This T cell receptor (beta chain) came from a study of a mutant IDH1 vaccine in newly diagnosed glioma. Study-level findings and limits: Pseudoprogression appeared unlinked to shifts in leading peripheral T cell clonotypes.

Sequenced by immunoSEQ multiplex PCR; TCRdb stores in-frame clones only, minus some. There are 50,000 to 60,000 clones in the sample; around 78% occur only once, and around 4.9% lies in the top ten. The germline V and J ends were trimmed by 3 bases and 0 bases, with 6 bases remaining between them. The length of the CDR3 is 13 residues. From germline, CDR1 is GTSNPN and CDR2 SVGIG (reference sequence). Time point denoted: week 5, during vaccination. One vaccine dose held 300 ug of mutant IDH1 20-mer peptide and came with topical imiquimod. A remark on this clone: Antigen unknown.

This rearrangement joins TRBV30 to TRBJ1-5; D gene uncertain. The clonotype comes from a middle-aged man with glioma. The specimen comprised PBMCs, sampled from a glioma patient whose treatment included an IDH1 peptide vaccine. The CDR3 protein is CAWSADSNQPQHF. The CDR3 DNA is TGTGCCTGGAGCGCGGATAGCAATCAGCCCCAGCATTTT. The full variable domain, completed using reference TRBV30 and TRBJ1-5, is SQTIHQWPATLVQPVGSPLSLECTVEGTSNPNLYWYRQAAGRGLQLLFYSVGIGQISSEVPQNLSASRPQDRQFILSSKKLLLSDSGFYLCAWSADSNQPQHFGDGTRLSIL.